This passage covers 30 T cell receptor beta chains from one sample sequenced in a study of cytomegalovirus exposure and HLA in healthy donors (dated by TCRdb to about 2017). Library creation used the immunoSEQ multiplex PCR assay. The multiplex PCR relied on a mix of 60 forward primers for TCR Vbeta segments and 13 reverse primers for TCR Jbeta segments. As stored in TCRdb, this immuneACCESS dataset retains in-frame rearrangements with V and J assigned. A fraction of the clones does not appear; measured against another copy, unresolved V genes explain less than half of the discrepancy, and the remainder lacks a known reason. This sample gives more than 120,000 clones in total; 82% of them show up just once. Clones ranked in the top ten supply 2.5% of the sample. The specimen sequenced was PBMCs. The source of these receptors is a male donor in good health and CMV-seronegative.

The rearrangement uses TRBV6-1 and TRBJ2-7, with TRBD1 matching 8 bases. Germline loops: CDR1 MNHNS, CDR2 SASEGT. V was clipped by 1 base and J by 2 bases; unmatched bases: 4. The CDR3 has 15 amino acids. CDR3: CASSEGTGKTYEQYF. DNA for the CDR3: TGTGCCAGCAGTGAAGGGACAGGGAAAACCTACGAGCAGTACTTC.

This clone was seen a few times. The V and J genes are TRBV7-2 and TRBJ2-4; 11 bases match TRBD2. There are 18 residues in the CDR3. The V gene end was trimmed by 5 bases and the J gene end by 1 base; junction bases not matched to a gene: 10. Per germline, CDR1 SGHTA and CDR2 FQGNSA. CDR3 coding DNA: TGTGCCAGCAGCGTCTTACTAGCGGGAGAGTGGGCCAAAAACATTCAGTACTTC. Translation gives CASSVLLAGEWAKNIQYF.

The chain carries TRBV4-3 and TRBJ2-7; D is ambiguous. The CDR3 has 15 amino acids. V gave up 0 bases and J gave up 2 bases, with 11 bases separating them. Germline V gene data show CDR1 as LGHNA and CDR2 as YSLEER. The CDR3 here is CASSQDRLGPYEQYF. The CDR3 DNA reads TGCGCCAGCAGCCAAGATCGCCTAGGCCCCTACGAGCAGTACTTC.

The rearrangement joins TRBV4-1 to TRBJ2-1; 12 positions match TRBD2. The CDR3 spans 17 residues. From germline, CDR1 is MGHRA and CDR2 YSYEKL. V shed 5 bases and J 8 bases; nucleotides not matched to a gene: 13. CDR3 coding DNA: TGCGCCAGCAGCTACGGGACTAGCGGGCGGGCGGGGGATGAGCAGTTCTTC. It codes for CASSYGTSGRAGDEQFF.

V is TRBV27 and J is TRBJ2-1; 9 positions match TRBD2. The germline gives CDR1 MNHEY, CDR2 SMNVEV (reference sequence). This CDR3 comprises 16 residues. The V segment lost 1 base and the J segment 5 bases; nucleotides outside the gene matches: 6. This CDR3 is CASSLLESSGNNEQFF. In DNA form, the CDR3 reads TGTGCCAGCAGTTTATTGGAGTCTAGCGGGAACAATGAGCAGTTCTTC.

The CDR3 loop is CASSLSAWGGSMNEQFF. The CDR3 DNA is TGCGCCAGCAGCTTGAGTGCCTGGGGCGGGAGTATGAATGAGCAGTTCTTC. The chain has TRBV5-1 and TRBJ2-1; 7 positions match TRBD2. Per the germline V gene, CDR1 is SGHRS and CDR2 is YFSETQ. V gave up 1 base and J gave up 7 bases; unmatched junction bases: 14. There are 17 residues in the CDR3.

J is TRBJ2-7 and V is TRBV21-1; the tabulated D call, TRBD2, remains unverified against the DNA. TRBV21-1 is noted as a pseudogene. CDR3 length equals 14 residues. The CDR3 sequence is CASSKGSGSYEQYF. The CDR3 DNA reads TGTGCCAGCAGCAAAGGCAGCGGGAGCTACGAGCAGTACTTC.

The chain combines TRBV15 with TRBJ2-5; D perhaps matches TRBD2 (6 bases). Germline lookup yields CDR1 LNHNV and CDR2 YYDKDF (reference sequence). Trimming shortened V by 0 bases and J by 9 bases, and 23 bases separated the two germline ends. The CDR3 is 17 residues long. CDR3 amino acids: CATSRDLAGNRVAAQYF. The CDR3 DNA sequence: TGTGCCACCAGCAGAGATCTCGCTGGGAATCGGGTAGCGGCCCAGTACTTC.

The V and J genes are TRBV19 and TRBJ2-1; D perhaps matches TRBD2 (6 bases). Trimming took 5 bases from V and 8 from J, leaving 13 bases between them. Germline V lookup: CDR1 LNHDA, CDR2 SQIVND (reference sequence). This CDR3 has 13 amino acids. DNA of the CDR3: TGTGCCAGTAGTTGGGGACTCGGGGATGAGCAGTTCTTC. Its protein product is CASSWGLGDEQFF.

This rearrangement joins TRBV5-5 to TRBJ2-1; 15 bases line up with TRBD2. This CDR3 has 18 amino acids. V was clipped by 1 base and J by 9 bases; unmatched bases: 11. Germline assignment: CDR1 SGHKS and CDR2 YYEKEE (reference sequence). The CDR3 coding sequence is TGTGCCAGCAGCTTGAGGACTAGCGGGAGGGGGGGCTTGGGTGAGCAGTTCTTC. Translation gives CASSLRTSGRGGLGEQFF.

The V call is TRBV25-1, the J call TRBJ2-1; 9 nucleotides align to TRBD2. Germline V gene lookup returns CDR1 MGHDK and CDR2 SYGVNS. With 2 bases clipped from V and 4 bases from J, the junction kept 6 bases outside the gene matches. CDR3 length: 16 amino acids. CDR3: CASSEGAGGVYNEQFF. In nucleotides, the CDR3 is TGTGCCAGCAGTGAAGGGGCGGGAGGGGTGTACAATGAGCAGTTCTTC.

This clone was seen more than once but under ten times. The rearrangement links TRBV7-3 to TRBJ1-1; 7 nucleotides match TRBD1. The CDR3 is made up of 13 amino acids. V shed 3 bases, J shed 4 bases, and the junction held 2 bases outside the gene matches. Looked up from germline, CDR1 is SGHTA and CDR2 is FQGTGA. CDR3 DNA sequence: TGTGCCAGCAGCTTGGGACAGAGCACTGAAGCTTTCTTT. It encodes CASSLGQSTEAFF.

J is TRBJ1-4 and V is TRBV4-3; D is possibly TRBD1 (5 bases). The CDR3 contains 15 residues. Germline V CDR1 and CDR2: LGHNA, YSLEER. Trimming took 4 bases from V and 6 from J, leaving 15 bases between them. CDR3 DNA sequence: TGCGCCAGCAGCCCGACCGGGACTCGGTATGAAAAACTGTTTTTT. Translation gives CASSPTGTRYEKLFF.

The chain employs TRBV5-4 and TRBJ2-3; TRBD2 aligns across 10 bases. This CDR3 comprises 18 residues. Germline V gene data show CDR1 as SGHNT and CDR2 as YYREEE (reference sequence). V was pared by 1 base and J by 2 bases, with 10 bases of the junction left unmatched. The CDR3 region is CASSLRLQREGSTDTQYF. The CDR3, as DNA: TGTGCCAGCAGCTTGCGATTGCAGCGGGAGGGATCCACAGATACGCAGTATTTT.

J is TRBJ2-7 and V is TRBV28; TRBD1 matches 7 bases. The CDR3 contains 14 residues. V lost 3 bases and J lost 3; bases outside the gene matches: 5. Germline CDR1 MDHEN, CDR2 SYDVKM. The CDR3 loop reads CASSFGAGGYEQYF. Here the CDR3 DNA reads TGTGCCAGCAGTTTTGGGGCAGGGGGCTACGAGCAGTACTTC. Supplemented by reference TRBV28 and TRBJ2-7, the full variable domain reads DVKVTQSSRYLVKRTGEKVFLECVQDMDHENMFWYRQDPGLGLRLIYFSYDVKMKEKGDIPEGYSVSREKKERFSLILESASTNQTSMYLCASSFGAGGYEQYFGPGTRLTVT.

This chain links TRBV5-6 with TRBJ2-4; D ambiguous. The CDR3 is made up of 12 amino acids. Germline assignment: CDR1 SGHDT and CDR2 YYEEEE. V lost 4 bases and J lost 6, with 8 bases in between. The CDR3 protein is CASSDPRNIQYF. In DNA, the CDR3 is TGTGCCAGCAGCGACCCTAGAAACATTCAGTACTTC.

The genes are TRBV5-5 and TRBJ1-3; 10 nucleotides line up with TRBD1. CDR1 is SGHKS and CDR2 is YYEKEE in the germline V gene (reference sequence). This CDR3 region has 14 residues. The trim removed 6 bases at V and 7 bases at J, leaving 7 bases unmatched. The CDR3 is CASTRTGGRNTIYF. The CDR3 DNA reads as TGTGCCAGCACGCGGACAGGGGGAAGGAACACCATATATTTT.

The chain has TRBV27 and TRBJ2-7, with D possibly being TRBD2 (5 bases). The germline gives CDR1 MNHEY, CDR2 SMNVEV (reference sequence). This CDR3 comprises 13 residues. Trimming stripped 5 bases from V and 4 bases from J, with 12 bases between. The CDR3 sequence: CASSPGSSYEQYF. The CDR3 DNA reads as TGTGCCAGCAGTCCGGGATCCTCATACGAGCAGTACTTC.

Here the CDR3 reads CASSRRLAGKNEQFF. The CDR3, as DNA: TGTGCCAGCAGCCGGCGACTAGCGGGGAAGAATGAGCAGTTCTTC. This chain connects TRBV7-9 to TRBJ2-1; the match to TRBD2 covers 11 bases. Trimming took 5 bases from V and 7 from J; bases not matched to a gene: 7. The CDR3 has 15 amino acids. The germline V gene has CDR1 SEHNR and CDR2 FQNEAQ (reference sequence).

The CDR3 DNA reads as TGTGCCAGCAGTTACTCCGGGGGAAGGGCTAATGAGCAGTTCTTC. Residues: CASSYSGGRANEQFF. The rearrangement uses TRBV6-5 and TRBJ2-1; possible D gene TRBD2, 6 bases. The CDR3 loop spans 15 amino acids. Germline V gene lookup returns CDR1 MNHEY and CDR2 SVGAGI. Trimming shortened V by 0 bases and J by 7 bases, and 13 bases separated the two germline ends.

This sequence joins TRBV19 and TRBJ1-1; no definite D call. This CDR3 spans 14 amino acids. Germline lookup yields CDR1 LNHDA and CDR2 SQIVND (reference sequence). The V and J ends lost 5 bases and 0 bases respectively, with 10 bases between them. The CDR3 region has the DNA TGTGCCAGTAGTCTCTCAGCGCTGAACACTGAAGCTTTCTTT. It yields the protein CASSLSALNTEAFF. The entire variable domain, with the rest obtained from reference TRBV19 and TRBJ1-1, is as follows: DGGITQSPKYLFRKEGQNVTLSCEQNLNHDAMYWYRQDPGQGLRLIYYSQIVNDFQKGDIAEGYSVSREKKESFPLTVTSAQKNPTAFYLCASSLSALNTEAFFGQGTRLTVV.

The chain employs TRBV7-9 and TRBJ2-2; 13 bases are shared with TRBD2. This CDR3 contains 18 residues. Per germline, CDR1 SEHNR and CDR2 FQNEAQ (reference sequence). V shed 5 bases and J 2 bases; nucleotides not matched to a gene: 8. CDR3 sequence reads: CASSGTSGTRLNTGELFF. The CDR3 nucleotides read TGTGCCAGCAGCGGGACTAGCGGGACCCGCCTCAACACCGGGGAGCTGTTTTTT.

The chain is built from TRBV9 and TRBJ1-5, with D tentatively TRBD1 (6 bases). Germline V gene lookup returns CDR1 SGDLS and CDR2 YYNGEE. V was cut by 0 bases and J by 7 bases, with 8 bases left in between. The CDR3 extends over 13 amino acids. Here the CDR3 DNA reads TGTGCCAGCAGCGTAGGGCAGGGGCAGCCCCAGCATTTT. It is translated as CASSVGQGQPQHF.

In its sample, this clone was seen a few times. The chain combines TRBV11-2 with TRBJ1-2; no definite D call. V dropped 5 bases and J dropped 4 bases, with 11 bases sitting between them. Germline V gene data show CDR1 as SGHAT and CDR2 as FQNNGV. The CDR3 runs 13 residues. This chain's CDR3 is CASSHGRVYGYTF. For the CDR3, the DNA is TGTGCCAGCAGCCACGGGAGGGTCTATGGCTACACCTTC. Drawing the rest from reference TRBV11-2 and TRBJ1-2, the complete variable domain is EAGVAQSPRYKIIEKRQSVAFWCNPISGHATLYWYQQILGQGPKLLIQFQNNGVVDDSQLPKDRFSAERLKGVDSTLKIQPAKLEDSAVYLCASSHGRVYGYTFGSGTRLTVV.

V and J are TRBV19 and TRBJ2-7, with D possibly TRBD1 on 5 matching bases. This CDR3 comprises 14 residues. In germline, CDR1 is LNHDA, CDR2 SQIVND (reference sequence). V lost 5 bases and J lost 0, with 11 bases in between. CDR3 sequence (DNA): TGTGCCAGTAGTGCCAGGGTCAGCTCCTACGAGCAGTACTTC. Its translation: CASSARVSSYEQYF.

The V and J genes are TRBV21-1 and TRBJ1-3; whether TRBD1, the table's D call, matches the DNA was not checked. TRBV21-1 is a pseudogene locus. This CDR3 is 12 amino acids long. The CDR3, as DNA: TGTGCCAGCAGGACAGTTTCCGGGACCATATATTTT. Translation gives CASRTVSGTIYF.

The gene calls are TRBV2 and TRBJ1-1; 8 positions agree with TRBD1. The CDR3 totals 15 residues. CDR1 and CDR2 (germline): SNHLY, FYNNEI. V dropped 8 bases and J dropped 5; count of bases not matched to a gene: 13. The CDR3, as DNA: TGTGCCAGCGCACCGTACAGGGGGTTGGGTACTGAAGCTTTCTTT. It codes for CASAPYRGLGTEAFF.

The rearrangement joins TRBV27 to TRBJ2-1; 10 bases line up with TRBD2. With V trimmed by 3 bases and J by 8 bases, 4 bases remained unmatched. Germline V gene data show CDR1 as MNHEY and CDR2 as SMNVEV (reference sequence). There are 14 residues in the CDR3. The CDR3 here is CASSLGLAIYEQFF. CDR3 coding DNA: TGTGCCAGCAGTTTGGGACTAGCGATTTATGAGCAGTTCTTC.

The chain couples TRBV19 to TRBJ2-1, with TRBD2 as a possible D gene (6 bases). This CDR3 is 15 amino acids long. CDR1 LNHDA and CDR2 SQIVND come from the germline V gene (reference sequence). V was trimmed by 6 bases and J by 1 base, leaving 13 bases between them. CDR3 sequence (DNA): TGTGCCAGTAGCCCGGAGGGCCTATCCTACAATGAGCAGTTCTTC. Translating gives CASSPEGLSYNEQFF. Full variable domain (missing parts from reference TRBV19 and TRBJ2-1): DGGITQSPKYLFRKEGQNVTLSCEQNLNHDAMYWYRQDPGQGLRLIYYSQIVNDFQKGDIAEGYSVSREKKESFPLTVTSAQKNPTAFYLCASSPEGLSYNEQFFGPGTRLTVL.

The chain couples TRBV4-1 to TRBJ2-1, with 9 bases aligning to TRBD2. V was clipped by 1 base and J by 7 bases; unmatched bases: 5. The CDR3 sequence is 15 residues long. The germline gives CDR1 MGHRA, CDR2 YSYEKL. The CDR3 DNA sequence: TGCGCCAGCAGCCAAGGGGGCGGGAGGGGGAATGAGCAGTTCTTC. Translated, it gives CASSQGGGRGNEQFF.